This T cell receptor (beta chain) was retrieved from a study of vaccination and CD4 T cells after COVID-19. About the study: Post-vaccination specimens were collected at a median of about 70 days following dose two (range 14 to 241). Cultures serving as controls received a peptide pool (CEFX or HIV-1 Nef) or no peptide. SARS-CoV-2, HCoV-NL63, HCoV-OC43 and HCoV-229E supplied the overlapping spike peptides used to stimulate cells. Findings of the study overall: Within the convalescent patients, spike mono-reactivity was found in 304 of 307 vaccine-specific clones.

Documented treatment: roughly ten-day PBMC culture with coronavirus spike peptide pools or control peptides (ViraFEST assay). CD4+ T cells of the unexposed donor were collected before the COVID-19 pandemic (2011-2018). The Oncomine TCR Beta short-read assay was applied to DNA of cultured CD4+ T cells. TCRdb independently ran MiXCR on the PCR reads; one entry per CDR3 protein. Among roughly 6,500 distinct CDR3 sequences listed, 20% to 25% were seen once. A word on this clonotype: Its cognate antigen is unknown.

The material sequenced was CD4+ T cells from blood, cultured in vitro. The receptor was derived from a human donor in good health.

CDR3 bases: TGTGCCAGCAGTCGACAGGTCGTGAACACTGAAGCTTTCTTT. Residues: CASSRQVVNTEAFF. The chain joins TRBV2 to TRBJ1-1; maybe TRBD1 (6 bases). Germline V gene data show CDR1 as SNHLY and CDR2 as FYNNEI. The CDR3 totals 14 residues. Trimming took off 5 bases at V and 0 bases at J, with 10 bases between the two ends.